The rows below give T cell receptor beta chains drawn from one sample of a study of T cell repertoires in ileal Crohn's disease. The table came from immunoSEQ multiplex PCR; TCRdb's copy has only in-frame clones and leaves some out. The profile shows roughly 6,000 clones, 75% to 85% of them singletons. Sequencing was carried out using ileal tissue. All receptors come from an adult with Crohn's disease. Both conserved end residues are trimmed from each CDR3. The order of the fields is V gene, clone size, CDR3 protein. Part of the rows lack a size; the others show once, few, many or a class for expanded clones.

>TRBV9|.
ASSVGTSVNTQY
>TRBV29-1|.
SVEGGAGQPQH
>TRBV28|.
ASRPSLADTQY
>TRBV7-9|.
ASSPDLTGGRTEAF
>TRBV7-3|.
ASSYTRGQKQF
>TRBV9|.
AFPPLNTIY
>TRBV28|.
ASRSGTENQPQH
>TRBV5-6|.
ASSGAGRANEKLF
>TRBV6-1|.
ASRRQTQGEKLF
>TRBV9|.
ASSALSGSGGKGELF
>TRBV7-2|.
ASSYLAGGPVTGELF
>TRBV29-1|.
SVEESGALGTDTQY
>TRBV7-7|.
ASSLRDRAGDTQY
>TRBV25-1|.
ASSEYAETQY
>TRBV18|.
ASSPRDMSYEQY
>TRBV7-3|.
ASGPPQFEEQY
>TRBV2|.
ASMPWTGGNQPQH
>TRBV27|.
ASSLYGEGGELF
>TRBV14|.
ASSQGLEAGSSTDTQY
>TRBV27|few
ASSLYSQENTEAF
>TRBV19|.
ASRTILAGSRNEQF
>TRBV12-5|.
ASGMTGQGYT
>TRBV5-1|once
ASSFSGTGISYEQY
>TRBV2|.
ASKRGANQPQH
>TRBV2|once
ASSVQALSTDTQY
>TRBV28|.
ASSLRLTGGNTIY
>TRBV20-1|.
SASQNYEQY
>TRBV4-3|.
ASSQVFSRQANYEQY
>TRBV7-2|.
ASSLVRLSGEH